The 29 T cell receptor beta chains below all came from one sample that was sequenced in a study of blood T cells in healthy people across ages. Through a sample-barcoded 5' primer and a J-beta primer mix, a second PCR was run for roughly 7 to 12 cycles. In TCRdb, the 5' RACE reads were re-called with MiXCR into one record per CDR3 protein. The table includes approximately 800,000 distinct CDR3 sequences, 55% to 75% detected once. The sample was blood. These receptors originate from a man aged 25 to 40 in good health.

J is TRBJ2-7 and V is TRBV7-7; D is possibly TRBD2 (5 bases). V dropped 5 bases and J dropped 0 bases, with 11 bases sitting between them. This CDR3 is built from 14 residues. Germline V gene data show CDR1 as SSHAT and CDR2 as FNYEAQ (reference sequence). The CDR3 is CASSPFRDSYEQYF. DNA of the CDR3: TGTGCCAGCAGCCCCTTCCGGGACTCCTACGAGCAGTACTTC.

This clonotype appeared a few times. J is TRBJ2-4 and V is TRBV12-3 or TRBV12-4; 8 bases align to TRBD2. Unmatched junction bases numbered 2, after V lost 3 bases and J lost 4 bases. CDR3 length equals 14 residues. The CDR3 region has the DNA TGTGCCAGCAGTTTGGGACTAGGAAAAAACATTCAGTACTTC. Protein sequence: CASSLGLGKNIQYF.

This clonotype was recorded a few times. V gene TRBV29-1 combines with J gene TRBJ2-7, with 7 positions matching TRBD2. V lost 4 bases to trimming and J lost 4 bases; unmatched junction nucleotides: 16. Germline V gene sequence: CDR1 SQVTM, CDR2 ANQGSEA. The CDR3 covers 16 residues. The CDR3 spells CSVAGASERGRYEQYF. The DNA for the CDR3 is TGCAGCGTTGCTGGTGCCAGTGAGCGGGGACGATACGAGCAGTACTTC.

This chain uses TRBV29-1 with TRBJ2-1; 8 nucleotides line up with TRBD2. Germline CDR1 and CDR2: SQVTM and ANQGSEA. The CDR3 consists of 13 residues. The V and J ends lost 3 bases and 12 bases, in that order; junction bases with no gene match: 10. The CDR3 spells CSVDGAGVGGQFF. DNA of the CDR3: TGCAGCGTTGATGGAGCGGGGGTTGGCGGGCAGTTCTTC.

The chain has TRBV2 and TRBJ1-4, with 7 bases that match TRBD1. This CDR3 region has 15 residues. J gave up 5 bases and V 2 bases, and 5 bases lay outside the gene matches. CDR1 and CDR2 from the germline V gene are SNHLY and FYNNEI. In nucleotides, the CDR3 is TGTGCCAGCAGTGAAAAGGACAGGACGAATGAAAAACTGTTTTTT. It translates to CASSEKDRTNEKLFF. Looking up the rest from reference TRBV2 and TRBJ1-4 gives the full variable domain: EPEVTQTPSHQVTQMGQEVILRCVPISNHLYFYWYRQILGQKVEFLVSFYNNEISEKSEIFDDQFSVERPDGSNFTLKIRSTKLEDSAMYFCASSEKDRTNEKLFFGSGTQLSVL.

This clonotype was seen a handful of times. This chain links TRBV12-3 or TRBV12-4 with TRBJ2-7; 7 bases align to TRBD2. This CDR3 region has 12 residues. V dropped 6 bases and J dropped 4; count of bases not matched to a gene: 3. CDR3 in amino acids: CASRTSVYEQYF. As DNA, the CDR3 is TGTGCCAGCAGAACTAGCGTTTACGAGCAGTACTTC.

This chain connects TRBV29-1 to TRBJ2-5; D is perhaps TRBD1 or TRBD2 (5 bases each). With 0 bases removed from V and 5 bases from J, the gap between germline ends came to 13 bases. Germline CDR1 is SQVTM and CDR2 is ANQGSEA. The CDR3 spans 14 residues. CDR3 coding DNA: TGCAGCGTTGAAGAACAGGAGGCCGGGGAGACCCAGTACTTC. Amino acid sequence: CSVEEQEAGETQYF.

This clonotype was counted only a few times. The chain recombines TRBV7-8 with TRBJ1-1; possibly TRBD1 for D (5 bases). Germline V CDR1 and CDR2: SGHVS, FQNEAQ. This CDR3 is built from 12 residues. V was trimmed by 4 bases and J by 9 bases, leaving 12 bases between them. The CDR3 loop is CASSYTGLKAFF. Here the CDR3 DNA reads TGTGCCAGCAGCTACACGGGACTTAAAGCTTTCTTT.

The rearrangement joins TRBV7-3 to TRBJ2-3; 8 bases map to TRBD1. Trimming at V came to 0 bases and at J to 2 bases, leaving 1 base not matched to a gene. The CDR3 is 15 residues long. From germline, CDR1 is SGHTA and CDR2 FQGTGA. Here the CDR3 reads CASSLTGQDTDTQYF. In DNA form, the CDR3 reads TGTGCCAGCAGCTTAACGGGACAGGACACAGATACGCAGTATTTT.

V and J are TRBV5-1 and TRBJ2-7; D unresolved. CDR1 SGHRS and CDR2 YFSETQ come from the germline V gene. The V end lost 3 bases, the J end lost 4 bases, and 11 bases lay between the germline ends. The CDR3 is 13 amino acids. For the CDR3, the DNA is TGCGCCAGCAGCTCATACCCAGGTTACGAGCAGTACTTC. This sequence encodes CASSSYPGYEQYF.

The chain recombines TRBV7-2 with TRBJ2-1, with D unclear. CDR1 is SGHTA and CDR2 is FQGNSA in the germline V gene. This CDR3 has 14 amino acids. Trimming left V 0 bases short and J 6 bases short, with 9 bases between. CDR3: CASSLAVGSNEQFF. The CDR3 nucleotides are TGTGCCAGCAGCTTAGCAGTCGGAAGCAATGAGCAGTTCTTC.

This chain connects TRBV29-1 to TRBJ2-5, with TRBD1 identical over 10 bases. This CDR3 has 14 amino acids. Per the germline V gene, CDR1 is SQVTM and CDR2 is ANQGSEA. After removal of 6 bases from V and 1 base from J, the junction contained 5 bases not matched to a gene. CDR3 residues: CSVAGTGVQETQYF. The CDR3 DNA follows: TGCAGCGTCGCCGGGACAGGGGTCCAAGAGACCCAGTACTTC.

V usage is TRBV20-1 and J usage is TRBJ2-7; either TRBD1 or TRBD2 may fit D (5 bases each). The CDR3 is 13 amino acids. Germline CDR1 is DFQATT and CDR2 is SNEGSKA (reference sequence). Trimming pared 3 bases from V and 3 bases from J, leaving 12 bases between. This chain's CDR3 is CSARGTWDYEQYF. The CDR3 DNA follows: TGCAGTGCTAGGGGGACGTGGGACTACGAGCAGTACTTC.

This clonotype was counted a few times. CDR3 loop: CAPRTPRDRGGEQFF. The CDR3 nucleotides are TGTGCCCCACGGACACCTCGGGACAGGGGCGGTGAGCAGTTCTTC. The rearrangement joins TRBV24-1 to TRBJ2-1; 10 positions agree with TRBD1. The CDR3 has 15 residues. With 12 bases clipped from V and 9 bases from J, the junction kept 16 bases outside the gene matches. Germline V lookup: CDR1 KGHDR, CDR2 SFDVKD.

The gene calls are TRBV24-1 and TRBJ2-1; D is perhaps TRBD1 (5 bases). The germline gives CDR1 KGHDR, CDR2 SFDVKD. This CDR3 is 12 amino acids long. Between the trimmed V and J ends, which lost 7 bases and 8 bases, there was a span of 11 bases. CDR3 residues: CATSKTGYEQFF. The CDR3 coding sequence is TGTGCCACCAGCAAAACAGGCTATGAGCAGTTCTTC.

The gene calls are TRBV3-1 and TRBJ2-1, with 14 bases that match TRBD2. Germline V lookup: CDR1 LGHDT, CDR2 YNNKEL (reference sequence). The CDR3 length is 16 residues. Losses at the gene ends were 1 base for V and 11 bases for J; bases not matched to a gene: 7. The CDR3 bases are TGTGCCAGCAGCCAAGGTGGGACTAGCGGGAGCCTAAAGCAGTTCTTC. Translation: CASSQGGTSGSLKQFF.

The chain links TRBV7-2 to TRBJ2-1; 7 bases fit TRBD1. This CDR3 has 13 amino acids. J was trimmed by 6 bases and V by 7 bases; bases with no gene match: 6. Germline CDR1 reads SGHTA; CDR2 reads FQGNSA. DNA for the CDR3: TGTGCCAGCACCTGCGACAGGGCCAATGAGCAGTTCTTC. Translating gives CASTCDRANEQFF.

This clonotype was seen more than once but under ten times. The rearrangement joins TRBV20-1 to TRBJ1-1; no clear D. The length of the CDR3 is 13 residues. CDR1 and CDR2 (germline): DFQATT, SNEGSKA (reference sequence). With 5 bases removed from V and 0 bases from J, the gap between germline ends came to 10 bases. As DNA, the CDR3 is TGCAGTGCTGCCCCACGGGTGAACACTGAAGCTTTCTTT. Protein sequence: CSAAPRVNTEAFF.

This clonotype has only a few counts. This rearrangement joins TRBV28 to TRBJ1-1; D gene uncertain. Trimming removed 4 bases at V and 1 base at J, with 13 bases between. Germline-derived CDR1 and CDR2 are MDHEN and SYDVKM. The CDR3 totals 15 residues. CDR3: CASSWASLGNTEAFF. The CDR3 coding sequence is TGTGCCAGCAGTTGGGCTTCCCTCGGGAACACTGAAGCTTTCTTT.

V gene TRBV29-1 combines with J gene TRBJ2-1, with 8 bases that match TRBD2. The ends lost 4 bases at V and 7 bases at J; junction bases unmatched: 6. CDR3 length: 13 residues. The germline V gene encodes CDR1 SQVTM and CDR2 ANQGSEA. CDR3 sequence: CSVAGGGRNEQFF. The CDR3 bases are TGCAGCGTTGCGGGGGGGGGCCGGAATGAGCAGTTCTTC.

This chain connects TRBV20-1 to TRBJ2-5, with TRBD2 matching 7 bases. J lost 5 bases, V lost 5 bases, and 5 bases had no gene match. This CDR3 comprises 12 residues. From germline, CDR1 is DFQATT and CDR2 SNEGSKA (reference sequence). The CDR3, as DNA: TGCAGTGCTTCAACTAGCGCGGAGACCCAGTACTTC. Amino acids: CSASTSAETQYF.

This clonotype was found many times. V and J are TRBV29-1 and TRBJ2-1, with a tentative D call TRBD2 (6 bases). The CDR3 runs to 16 residues. Germline assignment: CDR1 SQVTM and CDR2 ANQGSEA. V was trimmed by 6 bases and J by 6 bases, leaving 24 bases between them. As DNA, the CDR3 is TGCAGCGTGGGGGTACCGCGGGGACGTAGGAGCAATGAGCAGTTCTTC. Translation: CSVGVPRGRRSNEQFF.

J is TRBJ2-5 and V is TRBV9; D call uncertain. Trimming left V 0 bases short and J 4 bases short, with 16 bases between. Germline assignment: CDR1 SGDLS and CDR2 YYNGEE. The CDR3 totals 16 residues. The CDR3 spells CASSVGPGVLGETQYF. CDR3 bases: TGTGCCAGCAGCGTAGGCCCCGGAGTCCTTGGAGAGACCCAGTACTTC.

The chain joins TRBV30 to TRBJ1-2, with D maybe TRBD1 (5 bases). V dropped 2 bases and J dropped 8 bases, with 15 bases sitting between them. Germline V CDR1 and CDR2: GTSNPN, SVGIG (reference sequence). The length of the CDR3 is 13 residues. The CDR3 spells CAWSWQGAMGYTF. The CDR3 DNA follows: TGTGCCTGGAGTTGGCAGGGTGCGATGGGCTACACCTTC.

This clonotype has just a few counts. The chain links TRBV5-5 to TRBJ1-1; D call uncertain. This CDR3 region has 14 residues. Germline lookup yields CDR1 SGHKS and CDR2 YYEKEE (reference sequence). V was pared by 0 bases and J by 1 base, with 7 bases between. DNA of the CDR3: TGTGCCAGCAGCTTGGAGGGCAGGAACACTGAAGCTTTCTTT. Translated: CASSLEGRNTEAFF.

The V call is TRBV6-6, the J call TRBJ1-5, with D perhaps TRBD1 (6 bases). Germline assignment: CDR1 MNHNY and CDR2 SVGAGI (reference sequence). Trimming removed 5 bases from V and 4 bases from J, with 15 bases in between. This CDR3 spans 15 amino acids. The CDR3 DNA sequence: TGTGCCAGCAGTCTCCCCGGACAGCTAAATCAGCCCCAGCATTTT. Its translation: CASSLPGQLNQPQHF.

This clonotype was observed a handful of times. The chain joins TRBV10-2 to TRBJ2-5; 9 bases match TRBD2. The germline V gene encodes CDR1 WSHSY and CDR2 SAAADI. The CDR3 sequence is 15 residues long. V shed 7 bases, J shed 4 bases, and the junction held 10 bases outside the gene matches. The CDR3 region is CASTPGTSLGETQYF. The CDR3 nucleotides read TGCGCCAGCACTCCGGGGACTAGCTTAGGAGAGACCCAGTACTTC.

The gene calls are TRBV9 and TRBJ2-1; 9 nucleotides align to TRBD2. J gave up 8 bases and V 3 bases, and 12 bases lay outside the gene matches. This CDR3 has 16 amino acids. Germline CDR1 reads SGDLS; CDR2 reads YYNGEE. The CDR3 spells CASSGLAGLGIYEQFF. The CDR3 DNA is TGTGCCAGCAGCGGGCTAGCGGGGCTAGGGATTTATGAGCAGTTCTTC.

This CDR3 reads CASSQDSIQETQYF. For the CDR3, the DNA is TGTGCCAGCAGTCAAGACTCCATCCAAGAGACCCAGTACTTC. The V gene is TRBV7-2, the J gene TRBJ2-5; D is unclear. Germline V lookup: CDR1 SGHTA, CDR2 FQGNSA. CDR3 length: 14 amino acids. Trimming took 6 bases from V and 1 from J, leaving 12 bases between them.